The entry that follows covers one T cell receptor (beta chain) sequence. Its antigen is not identified. These data originate in a study of PD-1 blockade in classical Hodgkin lymphoma. Study observations and caveats: TCR diversity at baseline was reported to be reduced in newly diagnosed patients relative to healthy donors. Prior therapy or disease activity may underlie the repertoire differences, whose causes remain undefined.

Stated time point: newly diagnosed, previously untreated cHL patient sample. The study isolated CD8+ T cells from thawed PBMCs by magnetic negative selection. Comparison came from newly diagnosed, untreated classical Hodgkin lymphoma PBMCs. Assay used: immunoSEQ multiplex PCR; TCRdb lists only in-frame clones, some missing. The sample consists of almost 9,500 clones, more than 90% of them appearing once. The specimen was CD8+ T cells from blood. This receptor was taken from a human donor with classical Hodgkin lymphoma.

CDR3 bases: TGTGCCAGCAGCTTTTCAACAGGGACCGAGCAGTACTTC. Translation: CASSFSTGTEQYF. The V and J genes are TRBV11-3 and TRBJ2-7; D perhaps matches TRBD1 (6 bases). The ends were cut back, 3 bases at V and 6 bases at J, with 12 bases in the middle. The CDR3 extends over 13 amino acids. Germline-derived CDR1 and CDR2 are SGHNT and YENEEA.